Listed here is a single T cell receptor beta chain. Its cognate antigen is unknown. The sample is drawn from a study of Graves' ophthalmopathy and Graves' hyperthyroidism. The study amplified TCR beta CDR3 regions using RNA transcripts. Scientists carried out first-round RT-PCR using HTBI primers and then a second-round multiplex PCR. Using its own MiXCR run on the multiplex PCR reads, TCRdb lists one record per CDR3 protein. The sample carries 300,000 to 400,000 distinct CDR3 sequences, about a sixth recorded once. Included hyperthyroidism patients were aged 18 to 65 and newly diagnosed (under 2 months' duration). Germline lookup yields CDR1 ENHRY and CDR2 SYGVKD. Deletions cut 0 bases from V and 4 bases from J, with 12 bases between. The CDR3 runs to 15 residues. Study-level results: In blood, most expanded thyroid clonotypes above 0.001 frequency were also detected. Cross-validated, the 13-signature model showed 87.88%/81.08% sensitivity/specificity, and 80%/75% in the test set.

Sequenced material: peripheral blood. The origin of this receptor is an adult woman with stable Graves' hyperthyroidism. J is TRBJ1-2 and V is TRBV10-3; the D gene is possibly TRBD1 (5 bases). The CDR3, as DNA: TGTGCCATCAGTGAGTCCCCAGGGTATAGCTATGGCTACACCTTC. Amino acids: CAISESPGYSYGYTF.